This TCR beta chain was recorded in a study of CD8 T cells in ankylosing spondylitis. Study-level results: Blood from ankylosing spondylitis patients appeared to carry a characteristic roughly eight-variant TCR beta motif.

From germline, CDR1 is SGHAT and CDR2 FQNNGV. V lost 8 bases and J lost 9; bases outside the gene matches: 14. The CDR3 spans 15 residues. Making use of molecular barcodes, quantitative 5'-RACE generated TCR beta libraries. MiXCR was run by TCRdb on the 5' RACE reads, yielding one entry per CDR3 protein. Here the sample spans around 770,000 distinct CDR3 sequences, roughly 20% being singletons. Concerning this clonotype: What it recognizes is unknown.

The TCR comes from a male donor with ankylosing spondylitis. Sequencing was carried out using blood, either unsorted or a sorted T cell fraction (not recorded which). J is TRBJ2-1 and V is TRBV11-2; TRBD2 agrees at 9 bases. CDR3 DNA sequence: TGTGCCAGCGGACCAGGGACTAGCCCGGTGGTTGAGCAGTTCTTC. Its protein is CASGPGTSPVVEQFF.